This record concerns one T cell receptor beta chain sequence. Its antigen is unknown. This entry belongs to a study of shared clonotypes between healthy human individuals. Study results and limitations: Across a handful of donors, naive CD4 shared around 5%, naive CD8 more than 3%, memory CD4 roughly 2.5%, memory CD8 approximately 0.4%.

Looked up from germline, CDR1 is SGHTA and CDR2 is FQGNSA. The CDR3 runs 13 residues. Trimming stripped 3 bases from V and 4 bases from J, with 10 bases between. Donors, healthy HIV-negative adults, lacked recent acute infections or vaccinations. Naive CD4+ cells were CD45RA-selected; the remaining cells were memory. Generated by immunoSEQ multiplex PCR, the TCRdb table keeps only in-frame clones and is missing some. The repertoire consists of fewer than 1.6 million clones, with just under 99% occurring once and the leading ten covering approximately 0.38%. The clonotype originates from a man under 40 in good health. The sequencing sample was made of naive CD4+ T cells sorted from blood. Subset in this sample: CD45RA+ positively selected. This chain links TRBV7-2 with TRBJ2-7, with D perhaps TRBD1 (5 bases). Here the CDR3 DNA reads TGTGCCAGCAGCTTGACAGCCTATTACGAGCAGTACTTC. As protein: CASSLTAYYEQYF. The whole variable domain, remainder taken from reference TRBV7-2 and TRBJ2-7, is GAGVSQSPSNKVTEKGKDVELRCDPISGHTALYWYRQSLGQGLEFLIYFQGNSAPDKSGLPSDRFSAERTGGSVSTLTIQRTQQEDSAVYLCASSLTAYYEQYFGPGTRLTVT.